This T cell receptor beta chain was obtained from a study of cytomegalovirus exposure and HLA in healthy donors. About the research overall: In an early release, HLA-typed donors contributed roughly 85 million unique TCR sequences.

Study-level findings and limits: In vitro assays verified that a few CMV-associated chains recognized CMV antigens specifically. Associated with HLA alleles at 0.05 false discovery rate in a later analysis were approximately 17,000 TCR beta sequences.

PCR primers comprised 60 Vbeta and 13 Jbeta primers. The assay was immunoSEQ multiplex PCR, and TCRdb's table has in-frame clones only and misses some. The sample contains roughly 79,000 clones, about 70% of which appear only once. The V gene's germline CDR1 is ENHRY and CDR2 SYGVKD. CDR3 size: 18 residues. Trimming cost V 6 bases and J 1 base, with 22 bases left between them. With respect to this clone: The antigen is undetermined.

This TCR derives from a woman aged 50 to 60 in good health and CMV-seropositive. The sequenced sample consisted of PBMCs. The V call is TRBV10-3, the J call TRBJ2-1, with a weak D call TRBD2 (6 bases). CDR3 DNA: TGTGCCATCAGCGGGGGTAGCGGAGCGGAAGGATCCTACAATGAGCAGTTCTTC. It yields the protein CAISGGSGAEGSYNEQFF.